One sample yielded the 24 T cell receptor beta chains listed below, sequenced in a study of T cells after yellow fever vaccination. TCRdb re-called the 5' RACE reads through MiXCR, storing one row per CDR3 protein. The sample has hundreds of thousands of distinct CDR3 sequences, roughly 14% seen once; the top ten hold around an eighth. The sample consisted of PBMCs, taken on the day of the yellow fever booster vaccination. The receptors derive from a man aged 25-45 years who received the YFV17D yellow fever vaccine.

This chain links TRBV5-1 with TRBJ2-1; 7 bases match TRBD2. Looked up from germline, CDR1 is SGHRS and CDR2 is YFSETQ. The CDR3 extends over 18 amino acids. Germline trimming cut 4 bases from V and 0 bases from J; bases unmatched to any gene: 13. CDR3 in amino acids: CASSHPASGVFSYNEQFF. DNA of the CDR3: TGCGCCAGCAGCCACCCGGCTAGCGGAGTCTTCTCCTACAATGAGCAGTTCTTC.

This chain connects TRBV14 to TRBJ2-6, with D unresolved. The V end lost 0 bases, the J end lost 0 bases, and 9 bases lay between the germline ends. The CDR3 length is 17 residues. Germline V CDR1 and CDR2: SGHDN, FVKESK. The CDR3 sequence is CASSQDVRSSGANVLTF. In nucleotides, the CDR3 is TGTGCCAGCAGCCAAGATGTCCGGAGCTCTGGGGCCAACGTCCTGACTTTC.

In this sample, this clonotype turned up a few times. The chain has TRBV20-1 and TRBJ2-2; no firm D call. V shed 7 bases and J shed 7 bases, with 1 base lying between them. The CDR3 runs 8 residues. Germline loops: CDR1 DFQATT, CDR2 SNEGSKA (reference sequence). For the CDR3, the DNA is TGCAGTGTCGGGGAGCTGTTTTTT. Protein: CSVGELFF.

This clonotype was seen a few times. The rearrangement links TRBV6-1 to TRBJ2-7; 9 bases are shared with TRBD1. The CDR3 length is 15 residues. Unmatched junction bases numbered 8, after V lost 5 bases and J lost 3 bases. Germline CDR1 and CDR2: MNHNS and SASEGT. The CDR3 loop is CASSMQTGGYYEQYF. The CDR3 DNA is TGTGCCAGCAGTATGCAGACAGGGGGATACTACGAGCAGTACTTC.

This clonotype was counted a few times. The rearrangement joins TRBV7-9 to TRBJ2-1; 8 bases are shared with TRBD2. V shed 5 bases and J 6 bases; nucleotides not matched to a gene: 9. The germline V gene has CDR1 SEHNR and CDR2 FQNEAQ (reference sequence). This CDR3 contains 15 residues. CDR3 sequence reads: CASSTLAAGGNEQFF. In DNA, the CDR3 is TGTGCCAGCAGCACTCTAGCGGCGGGGGGCAATGAGCAGTTCTTC. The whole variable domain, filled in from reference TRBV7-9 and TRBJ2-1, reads DTGVSQNPRHKITKRGQNVTFRCDPISEHNRLYWYRQTLGQGPEFLTYFQNEAQLEKSRLLSDRFSAERPKGSFSTLEIQRTEQGDSAMYLCASSTLAAGGNEQFFGPGTRLTVL.

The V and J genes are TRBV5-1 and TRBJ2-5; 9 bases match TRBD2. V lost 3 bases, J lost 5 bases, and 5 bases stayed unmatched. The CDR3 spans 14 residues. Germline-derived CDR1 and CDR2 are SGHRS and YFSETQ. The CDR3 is CASSWGLAGETQYF. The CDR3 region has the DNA TGCGCCAGCAGCTGGGGACTAGCTGGGGAGACCCAGTACTTC.

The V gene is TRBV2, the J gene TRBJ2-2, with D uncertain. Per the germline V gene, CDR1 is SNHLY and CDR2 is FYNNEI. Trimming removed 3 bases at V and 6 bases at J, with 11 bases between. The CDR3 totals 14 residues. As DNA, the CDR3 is TGTGCCAGCAGTGATAAGTTCCCCCCCGGGGAGCTGTTTTTT. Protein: CASSDKFPPGELFF.

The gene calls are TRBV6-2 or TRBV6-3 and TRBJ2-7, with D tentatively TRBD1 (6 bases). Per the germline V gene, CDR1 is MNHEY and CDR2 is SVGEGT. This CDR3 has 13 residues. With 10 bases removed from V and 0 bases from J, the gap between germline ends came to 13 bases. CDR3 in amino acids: CATRTEHSYEQYF. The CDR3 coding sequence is TGTGCCACCCGGACAGAACACTCCTACGAGCAGTACTTC.

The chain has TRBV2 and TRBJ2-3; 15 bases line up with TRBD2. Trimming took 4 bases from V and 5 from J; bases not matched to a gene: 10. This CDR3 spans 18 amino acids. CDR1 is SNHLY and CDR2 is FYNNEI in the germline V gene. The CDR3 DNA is TGTGCCAGCAGTGGGGGGACTAGCGGGGGGTGGGGCCAAGATACGCAGTATTTT. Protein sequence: CASSGGTSGGWGQDTQYF.

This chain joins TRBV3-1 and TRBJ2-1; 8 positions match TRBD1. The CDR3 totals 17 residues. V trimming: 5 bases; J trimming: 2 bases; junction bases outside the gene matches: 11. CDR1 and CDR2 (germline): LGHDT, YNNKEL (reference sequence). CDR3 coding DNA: TGTGCCAGCAGCGGAAGTGATAGGACAGGGACCTACAATGAGCAGTTCTTC. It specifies CASSGSDRTGTYNEQFF.

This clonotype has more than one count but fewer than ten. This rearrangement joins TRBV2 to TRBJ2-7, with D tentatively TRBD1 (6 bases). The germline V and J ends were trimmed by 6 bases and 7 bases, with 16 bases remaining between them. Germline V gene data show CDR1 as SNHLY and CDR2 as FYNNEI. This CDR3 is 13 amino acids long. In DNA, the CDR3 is TGTGCCAGCAGCCCAGGGACACGACGTGAGCAGTACTTC. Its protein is CASSPGTRREQYF.

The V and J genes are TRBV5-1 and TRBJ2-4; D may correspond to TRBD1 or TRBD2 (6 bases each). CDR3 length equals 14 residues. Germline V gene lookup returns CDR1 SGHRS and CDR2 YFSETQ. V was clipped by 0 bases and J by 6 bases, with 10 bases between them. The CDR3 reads CASSLGGAVNIQYF. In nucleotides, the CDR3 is TGCGCCAGCAGCTTGGGGGGGGCTGTAAACATTCAGTACTTC.

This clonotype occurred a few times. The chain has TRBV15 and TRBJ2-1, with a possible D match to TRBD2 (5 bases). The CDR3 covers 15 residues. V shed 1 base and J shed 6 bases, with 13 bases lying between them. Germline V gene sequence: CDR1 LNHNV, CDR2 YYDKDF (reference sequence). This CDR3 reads CATSRAPSGRNEQFF. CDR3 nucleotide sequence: TGTGCCACCAGCAGAGCTCCCAGCGGACGCAATGAGCAGTTCTTC.

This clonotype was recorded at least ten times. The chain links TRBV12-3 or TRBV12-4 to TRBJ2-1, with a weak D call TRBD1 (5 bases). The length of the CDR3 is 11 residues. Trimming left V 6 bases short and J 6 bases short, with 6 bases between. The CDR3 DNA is TGTGCCAGCAGAGGGGTCAATGAGCAGTTCTTC. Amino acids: CASRGVNEQFF.

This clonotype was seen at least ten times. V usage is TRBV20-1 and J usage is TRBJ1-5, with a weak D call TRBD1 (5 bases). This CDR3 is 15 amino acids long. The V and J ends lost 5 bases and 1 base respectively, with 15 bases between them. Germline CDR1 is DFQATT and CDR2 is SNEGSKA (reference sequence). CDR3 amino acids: CSAPKPGGSNQPQHF. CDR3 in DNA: TGCAGTGCTCCCAAGCCGGGGGGAAGCAATCAGCCCCAGCATTTT.

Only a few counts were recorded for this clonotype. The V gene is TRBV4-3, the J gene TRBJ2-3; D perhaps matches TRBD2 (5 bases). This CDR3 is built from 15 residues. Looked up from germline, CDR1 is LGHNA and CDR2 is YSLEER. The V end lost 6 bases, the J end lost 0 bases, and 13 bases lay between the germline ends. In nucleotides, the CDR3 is TGCGCCAGCAGTATCGACTGGACTAGCACAGATACGCAGTATTTT. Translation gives CASSIDWTSTDTQYF.

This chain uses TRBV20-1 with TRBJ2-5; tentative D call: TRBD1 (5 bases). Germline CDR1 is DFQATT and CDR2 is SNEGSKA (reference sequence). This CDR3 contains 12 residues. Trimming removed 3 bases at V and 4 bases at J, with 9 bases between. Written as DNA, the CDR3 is TGCAGTGCTAGTGGCAGGGCAGAGACCCAGTACTTC. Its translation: CSASGRAETQYF.

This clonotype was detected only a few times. CDR3 residues: CARVSRRAADTQYF. CDR3 in DNA: TGTGCCAGAGTTTCACGGCGAGCGGCAGATACGCAGTATTTT. The chain employs TRBV28 and TRBJ2-3, with D perhaps TRBD2 (5 bases). V lost 9 bases, J lost 4 bases, and 17 bases lay in between. This CDR3 is built from 14 residues. Germline V gives CDR1 MDHEN, CDR2 SYDVKM.

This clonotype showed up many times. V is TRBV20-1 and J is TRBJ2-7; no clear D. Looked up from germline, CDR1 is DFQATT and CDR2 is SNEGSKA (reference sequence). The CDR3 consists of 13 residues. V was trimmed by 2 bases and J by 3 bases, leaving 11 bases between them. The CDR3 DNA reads TGCAGTGCTAGAAAGGAGAGGTTCTACGAGCAGTACTTC. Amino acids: CSARKERFYEQYF.

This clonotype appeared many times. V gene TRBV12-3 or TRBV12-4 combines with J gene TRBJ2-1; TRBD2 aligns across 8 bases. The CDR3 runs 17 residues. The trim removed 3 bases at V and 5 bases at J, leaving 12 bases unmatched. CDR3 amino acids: CASSFAWELAANNEQFF. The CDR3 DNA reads TGTGCCAGCAGTTTTGCATGGGAACTAGCGGCGAACAATGAGCAGTTCTTC.

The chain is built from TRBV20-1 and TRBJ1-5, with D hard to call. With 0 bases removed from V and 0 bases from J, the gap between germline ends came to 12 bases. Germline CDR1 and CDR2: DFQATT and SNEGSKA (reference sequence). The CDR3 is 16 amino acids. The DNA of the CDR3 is TGCAGTGCTAGAGAAAGGGAAATGGGTAGCAATCAGCCCCAGCATTTT. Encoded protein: CSAREREMGSNQPQHF.

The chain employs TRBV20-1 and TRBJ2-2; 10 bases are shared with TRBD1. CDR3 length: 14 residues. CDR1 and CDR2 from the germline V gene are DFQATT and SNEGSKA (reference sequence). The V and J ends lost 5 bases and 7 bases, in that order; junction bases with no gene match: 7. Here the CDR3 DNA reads TGCAGTGCTCGGGACAGGGGATTCGGCGGGGAGCTGTTTTTT. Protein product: CSARDRGFGGELFF.

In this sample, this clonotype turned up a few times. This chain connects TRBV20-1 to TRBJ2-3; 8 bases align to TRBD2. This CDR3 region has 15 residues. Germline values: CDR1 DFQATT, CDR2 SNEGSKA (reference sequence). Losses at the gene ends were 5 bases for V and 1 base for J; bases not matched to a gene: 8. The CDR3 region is CSAAREAGGTDTQYF. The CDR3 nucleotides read TGCAGTGCTGCGCGGGAAGCGGGAGGCACAGATACGCAGTATTTT.

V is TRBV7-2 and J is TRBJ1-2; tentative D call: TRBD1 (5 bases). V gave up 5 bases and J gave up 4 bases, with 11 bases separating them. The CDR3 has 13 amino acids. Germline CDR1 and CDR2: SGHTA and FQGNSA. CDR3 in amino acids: CASSLRGLYGYTF. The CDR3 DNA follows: TGTGCCAGCAGCCTTAGGGGCCTCTATGGCTACACCTTC.